This T cell receptor (beta chain) stems from a study of radiation and T cells in renal cell carcinoma. Germline V lookup: CDR1 SEHNR, CDR2 FQNEAQ (reference sequence). The V end was cut by 3 bases, the J end by 3 bases, with 9 bases between. The CDR3 runs to 13 residues. The table came from immunoSEQ multiplex PCR; TCRdb's copy has only in-frame clones and leaves some out. The sample contains around 95,000 clones, around 83% of which appear only once. As for this clone: Antigen unknown.

Regarding the study as a whole: Without pretreatment biopsies, baseline tumor clonotype presence was undetermined.

Time point specified: blood 4 weeks post-SBRT, at nephrectomy. Sample treatment: 15 Gy SBRT to primary tumor, nephrectomy 4 weeks later. Nephrectomy followed 15 Gy stereotactic body radiation by 4 weeks. Sequenced material: blood, taken from a patient whose treatment included radiotherapy and nephrectomy. The TCR comes from a man aged 55 to 69 with renal cell carcinoma. The rearrangement links TRBV7-9 to TRBJ2-7; tentatively, D is TRBD1 or TRBD2 (5 bases each). CDR3 region: CASSFGADYEQYF. DNA for the CDR3: TGTGCCAGCAGCTTCGGGGCAGACTACGAGCAGTACTTC.